This T cell receptor (beta chain) originates from a study of response to subunit inactivated influenza vaccine. In this sample, this clonotype turned up a few times. Its antigen is unknown. A single record per CDR3 protein comes from TCRdb applying MiXCR to the RT-PCR reads. The sample has 150,000 to 200,000 distinct CDR3 sequences, roughly 12% seen once. The CDR3 length is 17 residues. CDR1 MNHEY and CDR2 SVGEGT come from the germline V gene. V was clipped by 2 bases and J by 0 bases; unmatched bases: 7. Study findings and constraints: Seasonal influenza vaccination, on each occasion, was suggested by the authors to recruit few new T cells.

These same records also appear under a second study, on T cells expressing NK-cell markers. That report adds: 5'RACE template switching built TCR beta cDNA with unique molecular identifiers. More than 5 donors showed dominant NKG2C+ clonotypes comprising about 1.0-8% of their CD8+ T cells.

V and J are TRBV6-2 or TRBV6-3 and TRBJ1-5; 7 bases agree with TRBD1. Sample: CD8+ T cells sorted from PBMCs, taken 11 to 12 days after vaccination. The receptor was isolated from a man aged 50-60 years who received an inactivated influenza vaccine. The CDR3 region is CASSYRDSSYSNQPQHF. The CDR3 bases are TGTGCCAGCAGTTACAGGGACAGCTCCTATAGCAATCAGCCCCAGCATTTT.